This TCR beta chain was identified during a study of identical twins. Whole-study results and caveats: For cord blood, abundant beta clonotypes had fewer insertions, unlike memory repertoires, which showed none.

This clonotype was recorded at least ten times. Antigen unknown. A universal primer site came from template switching; cDNA carried unique molecular identifiers. TCRdb itself ran the 5' RACE reads through MiXCR, one entry per CDR3 protein. The profile shows roughly 200,000 distinct CDR3 sequences, 7.5% of them singletons. Trimming left V 5 bases short and J 6 bases short, with 14 bases between. This CDR3 spans 13 amino acids. The germline V gene has CDR1 MDHEN and CDR2 SYDVKM. The data also belong to a second study, concerning yellow fever vaccine responses in identical twins.

The clonotype comes from a woman under 30 in good health. Source material: memory (CD45RO+) T cells sorted from blood. This chain joins TRBV28 and TRBJ2-7; unclear D gene. The CDR3 bases are TGTGCCAGCAGTCCCCCCCTAAAACCCGAGCAGTACTTC. This encodes CASSPPLKPEQYF.